The rows below give T cell receptor beta chains drawn from one sample of a study of beta chain features in type 1 diabetes. TCRdb's table, derived via immunoSEQ multiplex PCR, lists solely in-frame clones and lacks some. The profile shows some 360,000 clones, about 20% of them singletons. The specimen was naive CD4+ T cells from blood. The receptors shown here come from a woman aged 18-29 years in good health. Each CDR3 is given with its conserved first and last residue. The D gene is left open where the match is weak. Size is stated for part of the rows, as once, few or many counts, or as a class when the clone is expanded.

d_gene	abundance	j_gene	v_gene	CDR3aa	CDR3nt
TRBD1	-	TRBJ2-3	TRBV11-3	CASSLPGQGDTQYF	TGTGCCAGCAGCTTACCGGGACAGGGGGATACGCAGTATTTT
TRBD1	-	TRBJ2-2	TRBV28	CASRDRGNTGELFF	TGTGCCAGTAGGGACAGGGGGAACACCGGGGAGCTGTTTTTT
-	-	TRBJ2-7	TRBV4-1	CASSPTSSYEQYF	TGCGCCAGCAGCCCGACTTCTTCCTACGAGCAGTACTTC
-	-	TRBJ2-3	TRBV7-2	CASSFGLRPDTQYF	TGTGCCAGCAGCTTCGGACTCCGACCAGATACGCAGTATTTT
-	few	TRBJ1-6	TRBV30	CAWSPRSSYNSPLHF	TGTGCCTGGAGTCCTCGGAGCTCCTATAATTCACCCCTCCACTTT
-	few	TRBJ2-5	TRBV29-1	CSIGQGQETQYF	TGCAGTATCGGGCAGGGCCAAGAGACCCAGTACTTC
-	-	TRBJ2-5	TRBV18	CASSPRERETQYF	TGTGCCAGCTCACCACGGGAGAGAGAGACCCAGTACTTC
-	many	TRBJ2-1	TRBV7-9	CAGHSTGEQFF	TGTGCCGGGCACTCAACAGGGGAGCAGTTCTTC
TRBD1	few	TRBJ1-2	TRBV29-1	CSYGRDRFYGYTF	TGCAGCTATGGTAGGGACAGGTTCTATGGCTACACCTTC
TRBD2	-	TRBJ2-5	TRBV5-1	CASSTGTSVTQYF	TGCGCCAGCAGCACCGGGACTAGCGTGACCCAGTACTTC
-	-	TRBJ1-1	TRBV5-1	CASSLDGIEAFF	TGCGCCAGCAGCTTGGACGGTATTGAAGCTTTCTTT
-	few	TRBJ2-7	TRBV5-1	CASSLGPPSSYEQYF	TGCGCCAGCAGCTTGGGCCCCCCGAGCTCCTACGAGCAGTACTTC
TRBD1	-	TRBJ1-2	TRBV5-1	CASSSTGYDYGYTF	TGCGCCAGCAGCTCGACAGGGTACGACTATGGCTACACCTTC
TRBD1	-	TRBJ2-3	TRBV15	CATSRDPQGSTDTQYF	TGTGCCACCAGCAGAGATCCACAGGGGTCCACAGATACGCAGTATTTT
-	-	TRBJ2-7	TRBV7-2	CASSPAARDYEQYF	TGTGCCAGCAGCCCGGCGGCCAGGGACTACGAGCAGTACTTC
TRBD2	-	TRBJ2-1	TRBV7-2	CASSFQLAQEQFF	TGTGCCAGCAGCTTTCAACTAGCGCAGGAGCAGTTCTTC
-	-	TRBJ1-4	TRBV7-9	CASSLFGRRGNEKLFF	TGTGCCAGCAGCTTGTTCGGACGTAGGGGTAATGAAAAACTGTTTTTT
-	few	TRBJ2-3	TRBV5-6	CASTPQRADTDTQYF	TGTGCCAGCACCCCGCAGCGGGCAGACACAGATACGCAGTATTTT
-	-	TRBJ2-5	TRBV5-1	CASSLGTIQETQYF	TGCGCCAGCAGCTTGGGGACAATCCAAGAGACCCAGTACTTC
TRBD1	-	TRBJ1-1	TRBV9	CASSDPDREVTEAFF	TGTGCCAGCAGCGACCCGGACAGGGAGGTCACTGAAGCTTTCTTT
-	few	TRBJ2-5	TRBV30	CAWSPGLGGQETQYF	TGTGCCTGGAGCCCAGGGCTAGGTGGCCAAGAGACCCAGTACTTC
TRBD1	-	TRBJ2-5	TRBV18	CASALQGAETQYF	TGTGCCAGCGCCTTACAGGGGGCCGAGACCCAGTACTTC
-	-	TRBJ2-3	TRBV4-1	CASSQAQRGGTDTQYF	TGCGCCAGCAGCCAAGCCCAACGGGGAGGCACAGATACGCAGTATTTT
-	-	TRBJ2-1	TRBV18	CASSPRQVYNEQFF	TGTGCCAGCTCACCTCGACAGGTATACAATGAGCAGTTCTTC
TRBD1	few	TRBJ2-1	TRBV9	CASSVLGTGSYNEQFF	TGTGCCAGCAGCGTATTGGGGACAGGATCCTACAATGAGCAGTTCTTC
-	-	TRBJ2-3	TRBV5-1	CASSLDRITDTQYF	TGCGCCAGCAGCTTGGACAGGATTACAGATACGCAGTATTTT
-	-	TRBJ1-2	TRBV28	CASSSGTVYGYTF	TGTGCCAGCAGTTCGGGGACTGTCTATGGCTACACCTTC
TRBD1	-	TRBJ2-5	TRBV6-5	CASSWTGQETQYF	TGTGCCAGCAGCTGGACAGGTCAAGAGACCCAGTACTTC
-	few	TRBJ2-3	TRBV4-3	CASSQGGRDTQYF	TGCGCCAGCAGCCAAGGCGGAAGAGATACGCAGTATTTT
-	few	TRBJ2-2	TRBV5-1	CASSLANRVTGELFF	TGCGCCAGCAGCTTGGCCAACAGAGTTACCGGGGAGCTGTTTTTT
-	few	TRBJ1-1	TRBV18	CASSRGSGTGHTEAFF	TGTGCCAGCTCACGTGGATCCGGCACAGGGCACACTGAAGCTTTCTTT
TRBD1	few	TRBJ2-5	TRBV4-1	CASRQGQGAKETQYF	TGCGCCAGCAGACAGGGACAGGGGGCAAAAGAGACCCAGTACTTC
TRBD2	-	TRBJ2-3	TRBV7-3	CASSLGTSGTDTQYF	TGTGCCAGCAGCTTAGGTACTAGCGGCACAGATACGCAGTATTTT
TRBD1	few	TRBJ2-7	TRBV7-8	CASSFWDRAYEQYF	TGTGCCAGCAGCTTCTGGGACAGAGCCTACGAGCAGTACTTC
-	-	TRBJ2-7	TRBV7-2	CASSLAGPAGLEQYF	TGTGCCAGCAGCCTGGCGGGCCCAGCTGGGCTCGAGCAGTACTTC
-	-	TRBJ1-5	TRBV19	CASSKGRGGQPQHF	TGTGCCAGTAGTAAAGGCAGGGGCGGTCAGCCCCAGCATTTT
TRBD2	-	TRBJ2-5	TRBV10-3	CAISDLAEETQYF	TGTGCCATCAGTGACCTAGCGGAAGAGACCCAGTACTTC
-	few	TRBJ1-1	TRBV18	CASSLQGGHTEAFF	TGTGCCAGCTCGCTTCAGGGAGGGCACACTGAAGCTTTCTTT
-	-	TRBJ1-3	TRBV15	CATSRDEARISSGNTIYF	TGTGCCACCAGCAGAGATGAGGCCAGAATCAGCTCTGGAAACACCATATATTTT
-	-	TRBJ2-2	TRBV11-3	CASSSSRLVGELFF	TGTGCCAGCAGCTCTTCGCGGCTAGTTGGGGAGCTGTTTTTT
TRBD1	few	TRBJ2-7	TRBV5-4	CASSVTGGAYEQYF	TGTGCCAGCAGCGTTACAGGGGGCGCCTACGAGCAGTACTTC
TRBD1	few	TRBJ2-3	TRBV10-3	CAISTGQGRYTDTQYF	TGTGCCATCAGTACAGGACAGGGGCGCTACACAGATACGCAGTATTTT
TRBD1	-	TRBJ2-1	TRBV6-5	CASRRTGGNEQFF	TGTGCCAGCAGGCGGACAGGGGGCAATGAGCAGTTCTTC
-	-	TRBJ2-3	TRBV5-1	CASSLVPGVDTQYF	TGCGCCAGCAGCTTGGTGCCGGGAGTAGATACGCAGTATTTT
-	-	TRBJ1-5	TRBV5-1	CASSLLGDQPQHF	TGCGCCAGCAGCTTGCTGGGAGATCAGCCCCAGCATTTT
TRBD1	few	TRBJ2-7	TRBV5-1	CASSSSGTGPYEQYF	TGCGCCAGCAGCTCCTCCGGGACAGGGCCCTACGAGCAGTACTTC
-	-	TRBJ1-1	TRBV9	CASSVGWYGRGNTEAFF	TGTGCCAGCAGCGTAGGTTGGTACGGTCGGGGGAACACTGAAGCTTTCTTT
-	few	TRBJ1-1	TRBV20-1	CSAGGRTEAFF	TGCAGTGCTGGTGGCAGAACTGAAGCTTTCTTT
-	-	TRBJ1-1	TRBV13	CASSFQGWTEAFF	TGTGCCAGCAGCTTCCAGGGTTGGACTGAAGCTTTCTTT
TRBD2	few	TRBJ2-7	TRBV5-4	CASSLWLAGGHEQYF	TGTGCCAGCAGCTTGTGGCTAGCGGGAGGCCACGAGCAGTACTTC
-	-	TRBJ2-1	TRBV11-1	CASSPGRRSDNEQFF	TGTGCCAGCAGCCCAGGCAGGAGGTCGGACAATGAGCAGTTCTTC
-	-	TRBJ2-3	TRBV6-5	CASSYRGGSSTDTQYF	TGTGCCAGCAGTTACCGGGGTGGTTCCTCCACAGATACGCAGTATTTT
-	-	TRBJ2-5	TRBV11-2	CASSLSYQETQYF	TGTGCCAGCAGCTTATCATACCAAGAGACCCAGTACTTC
-	-	TRBJ1-5	TRBV4-1	CASSQDPHSNQPQHF	TGCGCCAGCAGCCAAGATCCCCATAGCAATCAGCCCCAGCATTTT
-	-	TRBJ1-5	TRBV27	CASSGQGTQHF	TGTGCCAGCAGTGGCCAGGGAACCCAGCATTTT
-	few	TRBJ2-1	TRBV5-1	CASSLGTGAHNEQFF	TGCGCCAGCAGCTTGGGAACGGGAGCCCACAATGAGCAGTTCTTC
-	-	TRBJ1-1	TRBV29-1	CSVEEVWGPNTEAFF	TGCAGCGTTGAAGAAGTCTGGGGCCCGAACACTGAAGCTTTCTTT
TRBD2	-	TRBJ2-3	TRBV4-1	CASSQNPGLARTDTQYF	TGCGCCAGCAGCCAAAACCCGGGACTAGCGAGGACAGATACGCAGTATTTT
-	-	TRBJ2-4	TRBV4-2	CASSQSQGTKNIQYF	TGTGCCAGCAGCCAAAGTCAGGGGACCAAAAACATTCAGTACTTC